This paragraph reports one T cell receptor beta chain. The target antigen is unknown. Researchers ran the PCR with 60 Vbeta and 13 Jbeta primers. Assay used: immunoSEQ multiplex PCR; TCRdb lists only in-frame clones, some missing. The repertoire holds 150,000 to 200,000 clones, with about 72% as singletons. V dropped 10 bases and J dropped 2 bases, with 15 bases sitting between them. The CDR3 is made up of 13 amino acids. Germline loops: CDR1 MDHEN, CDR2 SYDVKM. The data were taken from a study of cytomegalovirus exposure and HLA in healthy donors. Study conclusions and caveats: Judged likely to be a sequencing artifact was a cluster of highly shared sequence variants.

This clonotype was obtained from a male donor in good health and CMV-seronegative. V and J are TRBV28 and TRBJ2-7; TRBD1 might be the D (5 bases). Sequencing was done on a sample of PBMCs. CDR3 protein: CANRKTGAYEQYF. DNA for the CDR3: TGTGCCAACAGGAAGACGGGTGCCTACGAGCAGTACTTC.